The 26 T cell receptor beta chains presented below share a single source sample, sequenced in a study of blood T cell repertoires in COVID-19. Profiled with immunoSEQ multiplex PCR; TCRdb holds only in-frame clones, not every one. This sample has more than 200,000 clones, with approximately 79% found just once. The material sequenced was peripheral blood. All receptors derive from a woman aged 40 to 50 with active or convalescent COVID-19.

DNA for the CDR3: TGTGCCAGCTCGGGACAGGGCCACAATGAGCAGTTCTTC. Protein product: CASSGQGHNEQFF. The chain employs TRBV6-6 and TRBJ2-1, with TRBD1 matching 9 bases. The CDR3 is 13 amino acids. The junction had 4 bases not matched to a gene; V was cut back by 8 bases and J by 5 bases. Germline V lookup: CDR1 MNHNY, CDR2 SVGAGI (reference sequence).

CDR3 loop: CASSRSGVSSYEQYF. In nucleotides, the CDR3 is TGTGCCAGCTCACGTTCAGGGGTAAGCTCCTACGAGCAGTACTTC. The rearrangement joins TRBV18 to TRBJ2-7, with TRBD1 as a possible D gene (6 bases). CDR1 is KGHSH and CDR2 is LQKENI in the germline V gene. Trimming shortened V by 4 bases and J by 0 bases, and 13 bases separated the two germline ends. CDR3 length: 15 amino acids.

The gene calls are TRBV5-5 and TRBJ2-1; 12 bases line up with TRBD2. This CDR3 is built from 15 residues. V gave up 4 bases and J gave up 3 bases; unmatched junction bases: 2. CDR1 and CDR2 from the germline V gene are SGHKS and YYEKEE (reference sequence). This CDR3 reads CASSGGLAGYNEQFF. CDR3 nucleotides: TGTGCCAGCAGCGGGGGACTAGCGGGCTACAATGAGCAGTTCTTC.

The rearrangement links TRBV15 to TRBJ1-1, with a tentative D call TRBD1 (6 bases). V lost 0 bases and J lost 1, with 15 bases in between. Germline V lookup: CDR1 LNHNV, CDR2 YYDKDF (reference sequence). The CDR3 runs 17 residues. The CDR3 DNA follows: TGTGCCACCAGCAGAGACCCCGTGGGGGCGTCGAACACTGAAGCTTTCTTT. Translation: CATSRDPVGASNTEAFF.

The V call is TRBV19, the J call TRBJ1-4; no reliable D call. This CDR3 contains 15 residues. Looked up from germline, CDR1 is LNHDA and CDR2 is SQIVND (reference sequence). The ends were cut back, 3 bases at V and 5 bases at J, with 13 bases in the middle. The CDR3 reads CASSMWHLGNEKLFF. CDR3 bases: TGTGCCAGTAGTATGTGGCACCTCGGGAATGAAAAACTGTTTTTT.

The CDR3 here is CAWSVRGDQYF. CDR3 DNA sequence: TGTGCCTGGAGTGTGCGGGGTGATCAGTACTTC. The V call is TRBV30, the J call TRBJ2-7, with a tentative D call TRBD2 (6 bases). The ends were cut back, 0 bases at V and 10 bases at J, with 10 bases in the middle. The CDR3 loop spans 11 amino acids. CDR1 is GTSNPN, CDR2 SVGIG, per germline (reference sequence). The full variable domain, its missing parts supplied by reference TRBV30 and TRBJ2-7, is SQTIHQWPATLVQPVGSPLSLECTVEGTSNPNLYWYRQAAGRGLQLLFYSVGIGQISSEVPQNLSASRPQDRQFILSSKKLLLSDSGFYLCAWSVRGDQYFGPGTRLTVT.

The V gene is TRBV3-1 (or the pseudogene TRBV3-2), the J gene TRBJ1-6, with 7 nucleotides matching TRBD1. Germline trimming cut 6 bases from V and 4 bases from J; bases unmatched to any gene: 6. This CDR3 contains 15 residues. CDR1 LGHDT and CDR2 YNNKEL come from the germline V gene (reference sequence). CDR3 in amino acids: CASRTGSRYNSPLHF. CDR3 sequence (DNA): TGTGCCAGCAGGACAGGGAGTCGGTATAATTCACCCCTCCACTTT.

The J gene is TRBJ1-5, the V gene TRBV19, with 8 bases lining up with TRBD1. V shed 5 bases and J 3 bases; nucleotides not matched to a gene: 3. Germline CDR1 is LNHDA and CDR2 is SQIVND (reference sequence). The length of the CDR3 is 14 residues. CDR3 DNA: TGTGCCAGTAGTGTGGACAGGGCCAATCAGCCCCAGCATTTT. This translates into CASSVDRANQPQHF. Full variable domain (remainder filled in from reference TRBV19 and TRBJ1-5): DGGITQSPKYLFRKEGQNVTLSCEQNLNHDAMYWYRQDPGQGLRLIYYSQIVNDFQKGDIAEGYSVSREKKESFPLTVTSAQKNPTAFYLCASSVDRANQPQHFGDGTRLSIL.

The chain is built from TRBV5-1 and TRBJ2-7, with D maybe TRBD2 (5 bases). V was shortened by 3 bases and J by 2 bases, with 12 bases between the two germline ends. CDR1 is SGHRS and CDR2 is YFSETQ in the germline V gene. CDR3 size: 14 residues. CDR3 region: CASSWRPQAYEQYF. In nucleotides, the CDR3 is TGCGCCAGCAGCTGGAGGCCCCAAGCCTACGAGCAGTACTTC.

About this clone: A read error may explain this, as a much larger clone is one base away. Additional DNA sequences in this sample encode the identical CDR3. The chain combines TRBV12-3 or TRBV12-4 with TRBJ1-5; D is unresolved. V lost 2 bases and J lost 4, with 6 bases in between. The CDR3 runs 13 residues. This CDR3 reads CASSLTGNQPQHF. The CDR3 DNA reads as TGTGCCAGCAGTTTAACGGGTAATCAGCCCCAGCATTTT.

V gene TRBV28 combines with J gene TRBJ1-1, with TRBD1 matching 8 bases. The CDR3 length is 16 residues. Trimming at V came to 5 bases and at J to 4 bases, leaving 12 bases not matched to a gene. Germline lookup yields CDR1 MDHEN and CDR2 SYDVKM. The CDR3 DNA reads as TGTGCCAGCAGTCTAGGGGGAGGGACAGGCAGCACTGAAGCTTTCTTT. Amino acids: CASSLGGGTGSTEAFF.

In this sample, this clone turned up once. This rearrangement joins TRBV11-2 to TRBJ1-1; D gene uncertain. V was shortened by 5 bases and J by 3 bases, with 13 bases between the two germline ends. This CDR3 contains 14 residues. Germline V CDR1 and CDR2: SGHAT, FQNNGV. CDR3 loop: CASSPGRRYTEAFF. In nucleotides, the CDR3 is TGTGCCAGCAGCCCCGGCAGGAGGTACACTGAAGCTTTCTTT.

The V gene is TRBV7-9, the J gene TRBJ1-5; possibly TRBD1 for D (6 bases). V lost 1 base, J lost 5 bases, and 9 bases lay in between. Germline-derived CDR1 and CDR2 are SEHNR and FQNEAQ (reference sequence). The CDR3 is made up of 14 amino acids. CDR3 region: CASSLDRADQPQHF. The CDR3 bases are TGTGCCAGCAGCTTAGACAGGGCAGATCAGCCCCAGCATTTT.

The CDR3 DNA reads as TGTGCCAGCAGCGAAGGACAGGGGGCTGGCGTCTATGGCTACACCTTC. This codes for CASSEGQGAGVYGYTF. This chain uses TRBV9 with TRBJ1-2; 11 bases line up with TRBD1. CDR1 and CDR2 from the germline V gene are SGDLS and YYNGEE. There are 16 residues in the CDR3. V shed 3 bases, J shed 4 bases, and the junction held 8 bases outside the gene matches.

In regard to this clone: Other DNA sequences within the sample encode an identical CDR3. The CDR3 region is CASSPAGGNTEAFF. In nucleotides, the CDR3 is TGTGCCAGCTCACCAGCGGGGGGGAACACTGAAGCTTTCTTT. The gene calls are TRBV18 and TRBJ1-1, with D possibly being TRBD1 (5 bases). Germline assignment: CDR1 KGHSH and CDR2 LQKENI. The germline V and J ends were trimmed by 2 bases and 1 base, with 8 bases remaining between them. The CDR3 sequence is 14 residues long.

This chain connects TRBV3-1 (or the pseudogene TRBV3-2) to TRBJ2-5; D gene uncertain. CDR1 and CDR2 from the germline V gene are LGHDT and YNNKEL (reference sequence). V lost 1 base to trimming and J lost 1 base, with 7 bases between them. The CDR3 spans 14 residues. Written as DNA, the CDR3 is TGTGCCAGCAGCCAAGGGGCTTTCCAAGAGACCCAGTACTTC. Translating gives CASSQGAFQETQYF.

The chain carries TRBV28 and TRBJ1-2; D remains unclear. Between the trimmed V and J ends, which lost 3 bases and 2 bases, there was a span of 7 bases. Germline lookup yields CDR1 MDHEN and CDR2 SYDVKM. CDR3 length equals 13 residues. CDR3 residues: CASSFIQNYGYTF. The CDR3 nucleotides are TGTGCCAGCAGTTTCATACAGAACTATGGCTACACCTTC.

V and J are TRBV19 and TRBJ1-1; D unresolved. CDR3 length equals 16 residues. Germline V gives CDR1 LNHDA, CDR2 SQIVND (reference sequence). V was pared by 3 bases and J by 1 base, with 15 bases between. CDR3 sequence reads: CASSIIVDAGNTEAFF. The CDR3 DNA reads TGTGCCAGTAGTATCATTGTAGATGCTGGGAACACTGAAGCTTTCTTT.

V usage is TRBV2 and J usage is TRBJ2-1; 9 bases are shared with TRBD2. Germline CDR1 SNHLY, CDR2 FYNNEI. V shed 7 bases and J 5 bases; nucleotides not matched to a gene: 6. The CDR3 spans 14 residues. CDR3 coding DNA: TGTGCCAGCAAGCGGGTAGCGGGGGACAATGAGCAGTTCTTC. This encodes CASKRVAGDNEQFF.

This clone has a count of ten or more. The J gene is TRBJ2-7, the V gene TRBV7-3; TRBD1 matches 7 bases. Germline V CDR1 and CDR2: SGHTA, FQGTGA. Trimming cost V 5 bases and J 6 bases; bases outside gene matches: 10. This CDR3 contains 14 residues. The CDR3 loop reads CASSRSTGDGEQYF. The DNA of the CDR3 is TGTGCCAGCAGCCGGAGCACAGGGGACGGCGAGCAGTACTTC. The entire variable domain, with the rest obtained from reference TRBV7-3 and TRBJ2-7, is as follows: GAGVSQTPSNKVTEKGKYVELRCDPISGHTALYWYRQSLGQGPEFLIYFQGTGAADDSGLPNDRFFAVRPEGSVSTLKIQRTERGDSAVYLCASSRSTGDGEQYFGPGTRLTVT.

In its sample, this clone was seen a few times. This sample includes further DNA sequences coding for the same CDR3. V usage is TRBV28 and J usage is TRBJ2-3; 7 nucleotides align to TRBD2. The germline V gene has CDR1 MDHEN and CDR2 SYDVKM. The CDR3 has 14 amino acids. The V gene end was trimmed by 3 bases and the J gene end by 3 bases; junction bases not matched to a gene: 3. CDR3 DNA sequence: TGTGCCAGCAGTTTCGGGGGGAGTACAGATACGCAGTATTTT. This translates into CASSFGGSTDTQYF.

This rearrangement joins TRBV29-1 to TRBJ1-2; TRBD1 agrees at 9 bases. CDR1 is SQVTM and CDR2 is ANQGSEA in the germline V gene. V trimming: 8 bases; J trimming: 5 bases; junction bases outside the gene matches: 6. The CDR3 has 12 amino acids. The CDR3 is CSIGGTGYGYTF. CDR3 sequence (DNA): TGCAGCATCGGGGGGACAGGGTATGGCTACACCTTC.

The chain links TRBV19 to TRBJ1-1, with a tentative D call TRBD1 (5 bases). The CDR3 length is 14 residues. CDR1 LNHDA and CDR2 SQIVND come from the germline V gene (reference sequence). V was trimmed by 4 bases and J by 1 base, leaving 10 bases between them. DNA of the CDR3: TGTGCCAGTAGTACGATCGACAGGAACACTGAAGCTTTCTTT. Protein product: CASSTIDRNTEAFF.

The chain links TRBV28 to TRBJ1-2, with TRBD1 as a possible D gene (6 bases). The CDR3 sequence is 13 residues long. Germline CDR1 is MDHEN and CDR2 is SYDVKM. The V end was cut by 7 bases, the J end by 7 bases, with 16 bases between. CDR3 amino acids: CASTLGGRGGYTF. As DNA, the CDR3 is TGTGCCAGCACCTTGGGGGGGCGAGGTGGCTACACCTTC.

V is TRBV3-1 (or the pseudogene TRBV3-2) and J is TRBJ1-2; tentatively, D is TRBD1 (6 bases). The CDR3 sequence is 17 residues long. V dropped 0 bases and J dropped 3 bases, with 17 bases sitting between them. Looked up from germline, CDR1 is LGHDT and CDR2 is YNNKEL (reference sequence). CDR3 nucleotides: TGTGCCAGCAGCCAAGATCTTCGGGGCAGGGGTCACTATGGCTACACCTTC. It translates to CASSQDLRGRGHYGYTF.

In this sample, this clone turned up a few times. The chain uses TRBV27 and TRBJ1-4, with a possible D match to TRBD1 (5 bases). Trimming pared 5 bases from V and 4 bases from J, leaving 17 bases between. CDR1 MNHEY and CDR2 SMNVEV come from the germline V gene (reference sequence). The CDR3 runs 16 residues. The CDR3 sequence is CASSPSRRGINEKLFF. The DNA for the CDR3 is TGTGCCAGCAGTCCGTCTCGTCGGGGGATTAATGAAAAACTGTTTTTT.